This TCR beta chain emerged from a study of post-analysis software for immune sequencing data. Study-wide findings and caveats: Multiple sclerosis patients showed significantly lower normalized Chao1 diversity than controls did. TRBV5-6, TRBV5-1 and TRBV20-1 were among five TRBV segments more frequent in patients than controls. F-measure co-clustering was strong for batch-matched samples.

Unique molecular identifiers had been added to the TCR beta cDNA libraries. One entry per CDR3 protein results from TCRdb running MiXCR on the PCR reads. The sample records approximately 360,000 distinct CDR3 sequences, less than 40% being singletons. Germline CDR1 is MNHEY and CDR2 is SVGEGT. V trimming: 2 bases; J trimming: 2 bases; junction bases outside the gene matches: 13. CDR3 length: 18 residues. The table lists this clonotype with many counts. Its antigen is unidentified. The clonotype comes from a girl aged 10-17 years with multiple sclerosis. The chain has TRBV6-2 or TRBV6-3 and TRBJ2-5; TRBD2 matches 8 bases. What was sequenced was blood. The CDR3 region has the DNA TGTGCCAGCAGTTACGGCCGGTCGGCGGGGGGAAGTCAAGAGACCCAGTACTTC. Its translation: CASSYGRSAGGSQETQYF.